This T cell receptor (beta chain) stems from a study of breast tumors, draining lymph nodes, adjacent tissues. Study results and caveats: Tumor and nontumor repertoires were significantly more similar in luminal-like than in basal-like breast cancer. The lymph node origin of tumor T cells was framed as consistent with a hypothesis, not demonstrated. The data were judged consistent with most tumor T cells coming from lymph node and expanding in tumor. Compared with lymph nodes, tumors were less diverse; compared with nontumor tissue, more.

Breast cancer patients provided tissue from their axillary draining lymph nodes. This clonotype came up many times. What it recognizes is unknown. A single record per CDR3 protein comes from TCRdb applying MiXCR to the multiplex PCR reads. This sample has 170,000 or so distinct CDR3 sequences, with 30% to 35% found just once. The germline CDR1 and CDR2 sequences are SGHAT and FQNNGV. V lost 5 bases, J lost 2 bases, and 17 bases lay in between. The CDR3 sequence is 16 residues long. The V and J genes are TRBV11-2 and TRBJ2-3, with D possibly matching TRBD2 (7 bases). The receptor was derived from a female donor with breast cancer. Some clones in this sample may be carry-over from other donors' samples. The sequencing sample was made of axillary lymph node tissue. The CDR3 coding sequence is TGTGCCAGCAGCCGCAGATCGGCGGGGGCCACAGATACGCAGTATTTT. This gives the protein CASSRRSAGATDTQYF. Based on the CDR3 plus reference TRBV11-2 and TRBJ2-3, the full variable domain is EAGVAQSPRYKIIEKRQSVAFWCNPISGHATLYWYQQILGQGPKLLIQFQNNGVVDDSQLPKDRFSAERLKGVDSTLKIQPAKLEDSAVYLCASSRRSAGATDTQYFGPGTRLTVL.